Each of the 8 T cell receptor beta chains below was sequenced from the same sample in a study of cytotoxic CD8 clonotypes in ibrutinib-treated CLL. Assay: immunoSEQ multiplex PCR; the TCRdb copy retains only in-frame clones and omits some. Here the sample spans 150,000 to 200,000 clones, roughly 72% being singletons. The input for sequencing was PBMCs, taken after 24 months of ibrutinib treatment. The source is a human donor with chronic lymphocytic leukemia.

The rearrangement links TRBV21-1 to TRBJ2-1; TRBD2, the table's D call, lacks a check against the DNA. TRBV21-1 is labeled a pseudogene. The CDR3 covers 20 residues. CDR3 sequence (DNA): TGTGCCAGCAGCCGTTCCGAAATATGGGGGAGGACCAGCTCCTACAATGAGCAGTTCTTC. Translated: CASSRSEIWGRTSSYNEQFF.

CDR3 bases: TGCGCCAGCAGTCAGAGGTCGGGACAGACCTACGAGCAGTACTTC. It codes for CASSQRSGQTYEQYF. The J gene is TRBJ2-7, the V gene TRBV23-1, with 7 nucleotides matching TRBD1. TRBV23-1 is recorded as an ORF, its role being uncertain. This CDR3 spans 15 amino acids. J gave up 2 bases and V 3 bases, and 7 bases lay outside the gene matches.

V usage is TRBV11-2 and J usage is TRBJ2-7; 10 bases agree with TRBD1. This CDR3 has 13 residues. Germline V lookup: CDR1 SGHAT, CDR2 FQNNGV. With 5 bases clipped from V and 6 bases from J, the junction kept 4 bases outside the gene matches. CDR3 in amino acids: CASSVGQGSEQYF. The CDR3, as DNA: TGTGCCAGCAGCGTGGGACAGGGGTCCGAGCAGTACTTC.

The chain employs TRBV7-3 and TRBJ2-7; D might be TRBD2 (6 bases). This CDR3 spans 14 amino acids. The ends were cut back, 7 bases at V and 0 bases at J, with 13 bases in the middle. The germline CDR1 and CDR2 sequences are SGHTA and FQGTGA. CDR3 residues: CASTWRASSYEQYF. The CDR3 bases are TGTGCCAGCACCTGGAGGGCTAGCTCCTACGAGCAGTACTTC.

V usage is TRBV6-5 and J usage is TRBJ2-1, with 7 bases fitting TRBD2. V was clipped by 7 bases and J by 4 bases; unmatched bases: 10. CDR1 and CDR2 (germline): MNHEY, SVGAGI. The CDR3 extends over 15 amino acids. For the CDR3, the DNA is TGTGCCAGCACCCGCAGCGGGGTTGGGTACAATGAGCAGTTCTTC. It codes for CASTRSGVGYNEQFF.

This sequence joins TRBV4-3 and TRBJ2-7; 12 nucleotides align to TRBD2. The CDR3 runs to 17 residues. The junction had 4 bases not matched to a gene; V was cut back by 0 bases and J by 1 base. Looked up from germline, CDR1 is LGHNA and CDR2 is YSLEER. CDR3 nucleotide sequence: TGCGCCAGCAGCCAAGACTCTCTAGCGGGAGGGTCCTACGAGCAGTACTTC. Its translation: CASSQDSLAGGSYEQYF.

This chain uses TRBV28 with TRBJ2-7; tentative D call: TRBD2 (7 bases). The CDR3 consists of 18 residues. V was pared by 8 bases and J by 3 bases, with 29 bases between. Looked up from germline, CDR1 is MDHEN and CDR2 is SYDVKM. CDR3 sequence (DNA): TGTGCCAGCGCCACATTATCCCGTGGGGGGGCCGGCTTCTACGAGCAGTACTTC. Its translation: CASATLSRGGAGFYEQYF.

The V call is TRBV27, the J call TRBJ2-7; TRBD2 agrees at 9 bases. The CDR3 is made up of 17 amino acids. Germline CDR1 MNHEY, CDR2 SMNVEV (reference sequence). With V trimmed by 5 bases and J by 5 bases, 16 bases remained unmatched. CDR3 residues: CASSTTPFAGGPHEQYF. DNA for the CDR3: TGTGCCAGCAGTACCACCCCTTTCGCGGGAGGGCCCCACGAGCAGTACTTC.